Listed below are T cell receptor beta chains from one sample, sequenced in a study of T cell repertoires in cytomegalovirus infection. TCRdb re-called the reads through MiXCR, storing one row per CDR3 protein. The table includes 200,000 or so distinct CDR3 sequences, about 30% detected once. What was sequenced was PBMCs. These receptors were obtained from a human donor in good health (CMV status not recorded). Some clones in this sample may be carry-over from other donors' samples. CDR3s include the opening cysteine and the closing phenylalanine or tryptophan. Each record gives: V gene, CDR3 protein.

v_gene: TRBV7-2
CDR3aa: CASSFGRGVAETQYF

v_gene: TRBV23-1
CDR3aa: CASRILDRAEQYF

v_gene: TRBV5-1
CDR3aa: CASSNLTSGGGNEQFF

v_gene: TRBV20-1
CDR3aa: CSASRSGVGGYTF

v_gene: TRBV12-3/TRBV12-4
CDR3aa: CASRSGDWTEAFF

v_gene: TRBV29-1
CDR3aa: CSAEGPNTGELFF

v_gene: TRBV11-3
CDR3aa: CASSLDGRGRAFF

v_gene: TRBV18
CDR3aa: CASSPRETSEAFF

v_gene: TRBV5-1
CDR3aa: CASQAGANTGELFF

v_gene: TRBV7-3
CDR3aa: CASSLAGGSTDTQYF

v_gene: TRBV11-2
CDR3aa: CASSLDSGLPAYEQYF

v_gene: TRBV20-1
CDR3aa: CSARAQGQANTEAFF

v_gene: TRBV7-2
CDR3aa: CTSSLLMNTEAFF

v_gene: TRBV28
CDR3aa: CASSLGQGFNEQYF

v_gene: TRBV7-6
CDR3aa: CASSLYRGKETGELFF

v_gene: TRBV11-2
CDR3aa: CASSLDRQAGYGYTF

v_gene: TRBV7-8
CDR3aa: CASSSRARGLDGELFF

v_gene: TRBV6-4
CDR3aa: CASSQGGRPGELFF

v_gene: TRBV7-3
CDR3aa: CASSSSSGANVLTF

v_gene: TRBV2
CDR3aa: CASNPLPGTGLEKLFF

v_gene: TRBV7-6
CDR3aa: CASSVAGGLDTEAFF

v_gene: TRBV9
CDR3aa: CASSSGRETQYF

v_gene: TRBV12-3/TRBV12-4
CDR3aa: CASSLARGSGTEAFF

v_gene: TRBV4-2
CDR3aa: CASSQSGTGNEKLFF

v_gene: TRBV19
CDR3aa: CASRSGTNDHQPQHF

v_gene: TRBV12-3/TRBV12-4
CDR3aa: CASRPTGARGETQYF

v_gene: TRBV6-5
CDR3aa: CASSPGPRGAFF

v_gene: TRBV19
CDR3aa: CASGSGRKVNEQFF

v_gene: TRBV7-9
CDR3aa: CASSSPTKGEQYF

v_gene: TRBV7-6
CDR3aa: CASSLVSLAGPQGTQYF

v_gene: TRBV7-2
CDR3aa: CASSLGTPGELFF

v_gene: TRBV5-1
CDR3aa: CASSFRRQAQGETQYF

v_gene: TRBV5-1
CDR3aa: CASSLAQDGGETQYF

v_gene: TRBV7-2
CDR3aa: CASSLSGTKQFF